The rows below give T cell receptor beta chains drawn from one sample of a study of response to subunit inactivated influenza vaccine. MiXCR, applied by TCRdb to the RT-PCR reads, yields one record per CDR3 protein. The sample holds fewer than 350,000 distinct CDR3 sequences, less than 25% seen once. The sample was PBMCs from blood, taken less than 22 months after vaccination. The receptors come from a man in his fifties or sixties who received an inactivated influenza vaccine. Both conserved end residues are part of each CDR3.

j_call v_call cdr3_aa
TRBJ2-3 TRBV7-3 CASSLTTLAETSTDTQYF
TRBJ1-2 TRBV2 CASTQREGYTF
TRBJ2-3 TRBV12-3/TRBV12-4 CASSLPPGQGKSDTQYF
TRBJ1-3 TRBV30 CAWSGRQGSSGNTIYF
TRBJ2-3 TRBV5-6 CASSLNGGARTDTQYF
TRBJ2-7 TRBV7-2 CASSRPERSYSSYEQYF
TRBJ2-7 TRBV5-4 CASSSSSYEQYF
TRBJ2-7 TRBV28 CASSSRGTGNYEQYF
TRBJ1-2 TRBV29-1 CSVSPQGSGYGYTF
TRBJ1-3 TRBV12-3/TRBV12-4 CASSLPGTSSGNTIYF
TRBJ1-1 TRBV12-3/TRBV12-4 CASSLAQGRNTEAFF
TRBJ2-3 TRBV5-1 CASSLPAGGTDTQYF
TRBJ1-2 TRBV6-5 CASSYPGSYGYTF
TRBJ1-1 TRBV4-1 CASSHHQAEAFF
TRBJ2-1 TRBV20-1 CSTNRGYNEQFF
TRBJ1-1 TRBV4-3 CASSQDSGNTEAFF
TRBJ2-3 TRBV30 CAWSVGQRADTQYF
TRBJ2-7 TRBV7-8 CASSPQGVGSYEQYF
TRBJ2-1 TRBV4-1 CASSQVGRRNEQFF
TRBJ2-4 TRBV15 CATSRAGVAKNIQYF
TRBJ1-1 TRBV5-1 CASSSGQGVLMNTEAFF
TRBJ2-3 TRBV27 CASSFSGTGADTQYF
TRBJ1-2 TRBV28 CASSFGVKANYGYTF
TRBJ1-1 TRBV9 CASSVDAGQVHTEAFF
TRBJ2-1 TRBV3-1 CASGVADLSYNEQFF
TRBJ1-5 TRBV12-3/TRBV12-4 CASSPGINSNQPQHF
TRBJ2-3 TRBV4-2 CASSQESFLLTDTQYF
TRBJ2-2 TRBV27 CASSIRGGELFF
TRBJ1-5 TRBV20-1 CSARESGQVLNQPQHF
TRBJ2-2 TRBV4-1 CASSPKLLAAGELFF
TRBJ1-2 TRBV5-6 CASSHGNSNYGYTF
TRBJ1-5 TRBV27 CASSPTGFSQPQHF
TRBJ1-1 TRBV4-3 CASSQGRRELGFAFF
TRBJ2-1 TRBV25-1 CASSRTSGSTDEQFF
TRBJ2-1 TRBV7-2 CASSFSGMLNEQFF
TRBJ2-2 TRBV7-6 CASSLESGTSRNTGELFF
TRBJ1-1 TRBV4-2 CASSQDKGSEAFF
TRBJ2-7 TRBV20-1 CSARAGLAGEYEQYF
TRBJ1-4 TRBV18 CASSPGAQANEKLFF
TRBJ1-2 TRBV28 CASSSPKLTGVGYGYTF
TRBJ2-7 TRBV12-3/TRBV12-4 CASSLSHEQYF
TRBJ2-7 TRBV7-8 CASSSRLAGYEQYF
TRBJ2-7 TRBV12-3/TRBV12-4 CASSRTVNPYEQYF